This T cell receptor beta chain originates from a study of cytomegalovirus exposure and HLA in healthy donors. Study as a whole: Across more than 350 genotyped donors, roughly 85% landed in the Caucasian-associated ancestry cluster. Study-wide points: A highly shared variant cluster was judged a likely technical artifact. A later analysis reportedly found that, within productive TCRs, an Asian-associated ancestry cluster had fewer N-insertions than the mean observed across the approximately 600 donors.

With respect to this clone: Its antigen is undetermined.

With 60 Vbeta and 13 Jbeta primers, the PCR was carried out. The table came from immunoSEQ multiplex PCR; TCRdb's copy has only in-frame clones and leaves some out. The data contain about 100,000 clones, nearly 80% of them singletons. This CDR3 region has 14 residues. Trimming took 2 bases from V and 0 from J, leaving 8 bases between them. The germline V gene has CDR1 SGHVS and CDR2 FNYEAQ. The V gene is TRBV7-6, the J gene TRBJ2-7; D not certain. What was sequenced was PBMCs. The sequence derives from a woman aged 40 to 50 in good health and CMV-seronegative. Written as DNA, the CDR3 is TGTGCCAGCAGCTTACGAACCAGCTCCTACGAGCAGTACTTC. Encoded protein: CASSLRTSSYEQYF.